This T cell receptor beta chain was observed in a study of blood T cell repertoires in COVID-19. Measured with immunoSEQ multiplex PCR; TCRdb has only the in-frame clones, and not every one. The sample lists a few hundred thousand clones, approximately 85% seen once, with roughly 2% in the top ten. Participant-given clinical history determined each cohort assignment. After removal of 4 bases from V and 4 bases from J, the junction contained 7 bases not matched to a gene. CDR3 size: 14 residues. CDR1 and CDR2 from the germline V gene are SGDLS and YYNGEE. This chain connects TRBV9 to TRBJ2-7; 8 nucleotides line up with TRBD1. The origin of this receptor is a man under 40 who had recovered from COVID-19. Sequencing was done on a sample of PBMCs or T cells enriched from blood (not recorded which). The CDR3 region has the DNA TGTGCCAGCAGCCCTCCGGACAGGGTATACGAGCAGTACTTC. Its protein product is CASSPPDRVYEQYF.